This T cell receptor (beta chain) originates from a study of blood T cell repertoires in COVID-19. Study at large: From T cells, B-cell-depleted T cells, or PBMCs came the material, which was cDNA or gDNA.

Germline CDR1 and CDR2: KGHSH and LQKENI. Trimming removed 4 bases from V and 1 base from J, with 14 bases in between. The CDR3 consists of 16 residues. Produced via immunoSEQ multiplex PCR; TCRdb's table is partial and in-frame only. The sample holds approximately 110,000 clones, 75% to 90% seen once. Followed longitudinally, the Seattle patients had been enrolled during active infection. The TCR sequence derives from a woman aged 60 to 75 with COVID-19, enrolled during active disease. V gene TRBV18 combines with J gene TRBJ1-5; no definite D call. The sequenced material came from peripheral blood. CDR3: CASSLGSVVSNQPQHF. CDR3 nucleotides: TGTGCCAGCTCACTCGGGAGTGTGGTGAGCAATCAGCCCCAGCATTTT.